This paragraph covers one T cell receptor (beta chain) sequence. The data were produced by immunoSEQ multiplex PCR, yet TCRdb's version contains in-frame clones alone and is incomplete. The table lists about 130,000 clones, more than 85% of them singletons. These data belong to a study of control samples from healthy donors and cancer patients. Germline V gene sequence: CDR1 LNHDA, CDR2 SQIVND (reference sequence). Unmatched junction bases numbered 6, after V lost 4 bases and J lost 10 bases. CDR3 length equals 12 residues. The sequenced sample was PBMCs. This clonotype was obtained from a man aged 45-65 years with head and neck cancer. The chain combines TRBV19 with TRBJ1-1; 7 bases fit TRBD1. The CDR3 reads CASSKRQGGAFF. As DNA, the CDR3 is TGTGCCAGTAGTAAGAGGCAGGGGGGAGCTTTCTTT.